These T cell receptor beta chains were read from a single sample in a study of cytomegalovirus exposure and HLA in healthy donors. This table comes from immunoSEQ multiplex PCR, and its TCRdb copy is limited to in-frame clones, with some not included. The table shows approximately 150,000 clones, with roughly 87% occurring only once. Sequencing was done on a sample of PBMCs. The receptor source for this set is a woman in her 40s in good health and CMV-seronegative. Both conserved end residues are part of each CDR3. A D gene is named only where the DNA matches it firmly. Where a row states a size, it is once, few, many or the class of an expanded clone; other rows omit it.

TRBV28	.	TRBJ2-7	TRBD2	CASSKGPGTSSSYEQYF	TGTGCCAGCAGCAAAGGTCCCGGGACTAGTAGTTCCTACGAGCAGTACTTC
TRBV7-6	.	TRBJ2-2	.	CASSLGAFYNTGELFF	TGTGCCAGCAGCTTAGGGGCTTTCTATAACACCGGGGAGCTGTTTTTT
TRBV6-6	.	TRBJ2-5	.	CASSYIGGETQYF	TGTGCCAGCAGTTATATCGGCGGAGAAACCCAGTACTTC
TRBV21-1	once	TRBJ2-3	.	CASSKKGRTPGTDTQYF	TGTGCCAGCAGCAAAAAGGGGAGGACTCCTGGAACAGATACGCAGTATTTT
TRBV4-1	.	TRBJ2-5	TRBD2	CASSRQTSDETQYF	TGCGCCAGCAGCCGCCAGACTAGCGATGAGACCCAGTACTTC
TRBV5-5	once	TRBJ2-7	.	CASSLEVSGLLYEQYF	TGTGCCAGCAGCTTGGAGGTTAGCGGTCTACTTTACGAGCAGTACTTC
TRBV11-1	.	TRBJ1-2	.	CASSRTAPSYGYTF	TGTGCCAGCAGCCGGACAGCTCCCAGCTATGGCTACACCTTC
TRBV11-3	.	TRBJ1-2	.	CASSFGGADYGYTF	TGTGCCAGCAGCTTCGGGGGGGCCGACTATGGCTACACCTTC
TRBV10-3	.	TRBJ2-7	TRBD2	CAITNAGGTDEQYF	TGTGCCATCACCAATGCGGGAGGTACCGACGAGCAGTACTTC
TRBV21-1	few	TRBJ2-7	.	CAGGGGSISSYEQYF	TGTGCGGGGGGCGGGGGCTCTATTAGCTCCTACGAGCAGTACTTC
TRBV7-2	.	TRBJ2-1	.	CASSLVGSFEQFF	TGTGCCAGCAGCTTAGTCGGTTCTTTTGAGCAGTTCTTC
TRBV9	.	TRBJ2-3	.	CASSVGSSDGFGTQYF	TGTGCCAGCAGCGTGGGATCTAGCGACGGTTTTGGTACGCAGTATTTT
TRBV18	.	TRBJ2-2	.	CASSPSLAVTGELFF	TGTGCCAGCTCACCCTCCCTAGCTGTCACCGGGGAGCTGTTTTTT
TRBV23-1	.	TRBJ2-7	TRBD1	CASPGTGDPYEQYF	TGCGCCAGCCCCGGGACAGGTGATCCCTACGAGCAGTACTTC
TRBV5-4	.	TRBJ2-7	TRBD2	CASSPGLAGREQYF	TGTGCCAGCAGCCCCGGACTAGCGGGAAGAGAGCAGTACTTC
TRBV6-5	.	TRBJ2-1	TRBD2	CASSYNAGGFYNEQFF	TGTGCCAGCAGTTATAACGCGGGAGGCTTTTACAATGAGCAGTTCTTC
TRBV7-8	.	TRBJ1-1	.	CASSLSGTEAFF	TGTGCCAGCAGCTTATCGGGAACTGAAGCTTTCTTT
TRBV6-1	.	TRBJ2-7	TRBD2	CASSAHGTNEQYF	TGTGCCAGCAGTGCTCACGGGACTAACGAGCAGTACTTC
TRBV18	.	TRBJ2-6	TRBD1	CASSPPGQLFSGANVLTF	TGTGCCAGCTCACCACCGGGACAGCTTTTCTCTGGGGCCAACGTCCTGACTTTC
TRBV6-9	.	TRBJ2-1	TRBD2	CASSPGTSIDNEQFF	TGTGCCAGCAGTCCCGGGACTAGTATCGACAATGAGCAGTTCTTC
TRBV7-8	.	TRBJ2-6	.	CASSSHRQAGANVLTF	TGTGCCAGCAGCTCGCACAGACAGGCTGGGGCCAACGTCCTGACTTTC
TRBV7-2	once	TRBJ2-1	TRBD1	CASSSLVRDRGFSEQFF	TGTGCCAGCAGCTCGCTAGTCCGGGACAGGGGATTCAGTGAGCAGTTCTTC
TRBV7-9	once	TRBJ2-7	TRBD2	CASSPPLGVRTSGRYEQYF	TGTGCCAGCAGCCCCCCCCTAGGGGTTCGCACTAGCGGGAGATACGAGCAGTACTTC
TRBV5-1	.	TRBJ2-4	TRBD1	CASSLARGTGGDIQYF	TGCGCCAGCAGCTTGGCGAGGGGGACAGGGGGTGACATTCAGTACTTC
TRBV5-4	few	TRBJ2-6	.	CASSFSRSGANVLTF	TGTGCCAGCAGCTTCTCGAGGTCTGGGGCCAACGTCCTGACTTTC
TRBV6-1	.	TRBJ2-7	.	CASSEEGWSGTRSYEQYF	TGTGCCAGCAGTGAAGAGGGTTGGTCTGGGACACGTTCCTACGAGCAGTACTTC
TRBV7-8	.	TRBJ2-7	TRBD2	CASDRGGRSYEQYF	TGTGCCAGCGATCGCGGCGGGAGGTCCTACGAGCAGTACTTC
TRBV7-9	once	TRBJ2-7	TRBD2	CSSSSTPGLGTYEQYF	TGTTCCAGCAGCTCAACCCCGGGACTAGGGACCTACGAGCAGTACTTC
TRBV6-6	.	TRBJ2-1	TRBD2	CASSYGGRGNEQFF	TGTGCCAGCAGTTACGGCGGGAGAGGCAATGAGCAGTTCTTC
TRBV28	.	TRBJ2-1	.	CASSSRYEQFF	TGTGCCAGCAGTTCTAGGTATGAGCAGTTCTTC
TRBV7-9	.	TRBJ2-1	TRBD1	CASSENRGSYNEQFF	TGTGCCAGCAGCGAGAACAGGGGATCCTACAATGAGCAGTTCTTC
TRBV28	.	TRBJ2-3	.	CASSVDTQYF	TGTGCCAGTAGCGTAGATACGCAGTATTTT
TRBV18	.	TRBJ1-2	.	CASSLSTEGVNYGYTF	TGTGCCAGCTCGCTCTCGACAGAGGGGGTGAACTATGGCTACACCTTC
TRBV21-1	.	TRBJ2-7	.	CASSPPPGHLKDEQYF	TGTGCCAGCAGCCCCCCGCCGGGACACTTAAAGGACGAGCAGTACTTC
TRBV4-3	.	TRBJ1-3	.	CASSRVVRDSGNTIYF	TGCGCCAGCAGCCGAGTGGTCAGGGACTCTGGAAACACCATATATTTT
TRBV27	.	TRBJ1-3	TRBD1	CASRCFDRGGGNTIYF	TGTGCCAGCAGATGCTTCGACAGGGGAGGTGGAAACACCATATATTTT
TRBV5-6	.	TRBJ2-1	TRBD2	CASSTRLAGGLNEQFF	TGTGCCAGCAGCACCCGACTAGCGGGAGGGCTAAATGAGCAGTTCTTC
TRBV18	.	TRBJ2-1	.	CASSLYLNNEQFF	TGTGCCAGCTCACTATATCTAAACAATGAGCAGTTCTTC
TRBV11-3	.	TRBJ2-7	TRBD2	CASSGRTSGRGSYEQYF	TGTGCCAGCAGCGGGAGGACTAGCGGGAGAGGGTCCTACGAGCAGTACTTC
TRBV30	once	TRBJ1-6	.	CAWRANSPLHF	TGTGCCTGGAGGGCTAATTCACCCCTCCACTTT
TRBV7-3	.	TRBJ2-1	TRBD2	CASSSGLGMYNEQFF	TGTGCCAGCAGCTCGGGACTAGGAATGTATAATGAGCAGTTCTTC
TRBV28	.	TRBJ2-7	.	CASSLTSYEQYF	TGTGCCAGCAGTTTAACTAGCTACGAGCAGTACTTC
TRBV6-6	few	TRBJ2-3	TRBD2	CASSLSGVGQATQYF	TGTGCCAGCAGTTTGAGCGGGGTGGGGCAGGCTACGCAGTATTTT
TRBV30	.	TRBJ2-1	.	CAWSHAPHNEQFF	TGTGCCTGGAGTCACGCGCCACACAATGAGCAGTTCTTC
TRBV10-3	.	TRBJ1-2	TRBD1	CAISETGGDYGYTF	TGTGCCATCAGCGAAACAGGGGGCGACTATGGCTACACCTTC
TRBV6-1	.	TRBJ1-5	.	CASSVQTNQPQHF	TGTGCCAGCAGTGTCCAGACAAATCAGCCCCAGCATTTT
TRBV4-1	few	TRBJ2-7	.	CASSRPTAANYEQYF	TGCGCCAGCAGCCGACCGACTGCGGCCAACTACGAGCAGTACTTC